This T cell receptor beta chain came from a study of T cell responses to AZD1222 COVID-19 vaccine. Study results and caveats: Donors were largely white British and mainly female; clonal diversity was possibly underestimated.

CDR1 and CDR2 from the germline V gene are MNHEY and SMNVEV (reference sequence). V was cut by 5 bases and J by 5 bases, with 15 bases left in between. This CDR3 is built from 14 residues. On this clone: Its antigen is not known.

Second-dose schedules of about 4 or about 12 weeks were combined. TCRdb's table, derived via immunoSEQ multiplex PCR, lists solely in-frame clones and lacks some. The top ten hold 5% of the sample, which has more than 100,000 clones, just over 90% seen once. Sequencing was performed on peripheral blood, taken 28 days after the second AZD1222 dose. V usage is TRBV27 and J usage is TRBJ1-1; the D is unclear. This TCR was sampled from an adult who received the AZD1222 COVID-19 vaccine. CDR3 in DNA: TGTGCCAGCAGTCTACTCGAGGGAAGGACTGAAGCTTTCTTT. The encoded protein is CASSLLEGRTEAFF.